The sequence of this TCR beta chain was determined in a study of CD8+CD57+ T cells in acquired aplastic anemia. TCR beta VDJ and CDR3 were profiled, and genomic DNA was the template. Each CDR3 protein gets one entry after TCRdb re-called the reads with MiXCR. Here the sample spans roughly 180,000 distinct CDR3 sequences, around three fifths being singletons. Germline V gives CDR1 SGHNT, CDR2 YYREEE (reference sequence). CDR3 size: 17 residues. V lost 2 bases and J lost 0; bases outside the gene matches: 10. This clonotype was seen ten or more times. The sequencing input was sorted CD4+, CD8+, or CD8+CD57+ T cells (not recorded which) from PBMCs. The sequence was obtained from a human donor with severe aplastic anemia or a healthy control (not recorded which). The chain combines TRBV5-4 with TRBJ2-7; 8 bases are shared with TRBD2. CDR3 DNA: TGTGCCAGCAGCTTAGTCGACGGGGGGGTGAGCTCCTACGAGCAGTACTTC. Encoded protein: CASSLVDGGVSSYEQYF.